This is a list of T cell receptor beta chains from one sample in a study of T cell changes during pregnancy in multiple sclerosis. The assay was immunoSEQ multiplex PCR, and TCRdb's table has in-frame clones only and misses some. This sample yields under 85,000 clones, of which about 93% are seen a single time; about 0.45% belongs to the top ten. The source was CD4+ T cells from peripheral blood mononuclear cells, collected in the second trimester of pregnancy. Receptors originate from a female donor with multiple sclerosis, enrolled in a pregnancy study. The CDR3 runs from the conserved cysteine through the conserved F or W. Each record gives: CDR3 protein, CDR3 DNA, V gene, J gene, clone size, D gene. The D gene is left open where the match is weak. Clone size appears in some rows only: once, few, many, or a class for an expanded clone.

CDR3 protein: CASSRERGSTDTQYF
CDR3 DNA: TGCGCCAGCAGCCGAGAGCGGGGTAGCACAGATACGCAGTATTTT
V gene: TRBV4-1
J gene: TRBJ2-3
clone size: .
D gene: TRBD2

CDR3 protein: CASTRGYTDTQYF
CDR3 DNA: TGTGCCAGCACCCGCGGGTACACAGATACGCAGTATTTT
V gene: TRBV7-9
J gene: TRBJ2-3
clone size: .
D gene: .

CDR3 protein: CASSFSQQPYNEQFF
CDR3 DNA: TGTGCCAGCAGCTTTTCTCAACAACCCTACAATGAGCAGTTCTTC
V gene: TRBV7-2
J gene: TRBJ2-1
clone size: .
D gene: .

CDR3 protein: CASSLAGRATEQFF
CDR3 DNA: TGTGCCAGCAGTTTAGCAGGCAGGGCCACTGAGCAGTTCTTC
V gene: TRBV27
J gene: TRBJ2-1
clone size: .
D gene: .

CDR3 protein: CASSQQGSYNSPLHF
CDR3 DNA: TGTGCCAGTAGTCAACAGGGCTCCTATAATTCACCCCTCCACTTT
V gene: TRBV19
J gene: TRBJ1-6
clone size: .
D gene: .

CDR3 protein: CASSLDDSNQPQHF
CDR3 DNA: TGTGCCAGCAGTTTAGATGATAGCAATCAGCCCCAGCATTTT
V gene: TRBV9
J gene: TRBJ1-5
clone size: few
D gene: .

CDR3 protein: CASSWTGDQPQHF
CDR3 DNA: TGTGCCAGCAGTTGGACAGGGGATCAGCCCCAGCATTTT
V gene: TRBV6-1
J gene: TRBJ1-5
clone size: .
D gene: TRBD1

CDR3 protein: CASSFSGGPRETQYF
CDR3 DNA: TGTGCCAGCAGCTTTAGCGGGGGGCCCCGAGAGACCCAGTACTTC
V gene: TRBV5-4
J gene: TRBJ2-5
clone size: .
D gene: TRBD2

CDR3 protein: CASRSGGLDRGRAFLYEQYF
CDR3 DNA: TGTGCAAGTCGCTCGGGGGGTTTGGACAGGGGTCGAGCTTTCCTCTACGAGCAGTACTTC
V gene: TRBV12-2
J gene: TRBJ2-7
clone size: once
D gene: .

CDR3 protein: CASSHRTARRFTGIYEQYF
CDR3 DNA: TGTGCCAGCAGCCACCGGACAGCTCGAAGGTTTACGGGAATATACGAGCAGTACTTC
V gene: TRBV28
J gene: TRBJ2-7
clone size: .
D gene: .

CDR3 protein: CASSLLGTGEQFF
CDR3 DNA: TGTGCCAGCAGTTTATTGGGGACAGGTGAGCAGTTCTTC
V gene: TRBV28
J gene: TRBJ2-1
clone size: .
D gene: TRBD1

CDR3 protein: CASRNRGWPEQYF
CDR3 DNA: TGTGCCAGCAGGAACAGGGGATGGCCCGAGCAGTACTTC
V gene: TRBV28
J gene: TRBJ2-7
clone size: .
D gene: TRBD1

CDR3 protein: CASSLGHFTGAYTF
CDR3 DNA: TGTGCCAGCAGCTTGGGCCACTTCACAGGGGCCTACACCTTC
V gene: TRBV5-4
J gene: TRBJ1-2
clone size: .
D gene: TRBD1

CDR3 protein: CASRRGLAEQFF
CDR3 DNA: TGTGCCAGCAGAAGGGGACTAGCCGAACAGTTCTTC
V gene: TRBV6-1
J gene: TRBJ2-1
clone size: .
D gene: TRBD2

CDR3 protein: CASSLGPRNQPQHF
CDR3 DNA: TGTGCCAGCAGCTTAGGGCCACGCAATCAGCCCCAGCATTTT
V gene: TRBV7-2
J gene: TRBJ1-5
clone size: .
D gene: .

CDR3 protein: CASSLVSSRVHSYEQYF
CDR3 DNA: TGCGCCAGCAGCTTGGTTTCTTCGAGGGTCCACTCCTACGAGCAGTACTTC
V gene: TRBV5-1
J gene: TRBJ2-7
clone size: .
D gene: .

CDR3 protein: CAIRGDRGSTGELFF
CDR3 DNA: TGTGCCATCAGGGGGGACAGGGGTTCCACCGGGGAGCTGTTTTTT
V gene: TRBV10-3
J gene: TRBJ2-2
clone size: .
D gene: TRBD1